This record looks at one TCR beta chain sequence and its context. Molecular barcoding with unique molecular identifiers was used for the TCRbeta library. TCRdb reanalysed the PCR reads using MiXCR and keeps one entry per CDR3 protein. The sample holds hundreds of thousands of distinct CDR3 sequences, approximately 9.5% seen once. The source of the sample is a study of T-cell reconstitution after alpha-beta-depleted transplantation in children. Germline CDR1 reads LNHDA; CDR2 reads SQIVND (reference sequence). The V gene lost 7 bases and the J gene lost 1 base, with 16 bases spanning the gap. The CDR3 length is 16 residues.

The clonotype originates from a human donor who donated a stem cell graft to a child with acute lymphoblastic leukemia. The gene calls are TRBV19 and TRBJ2-2; D gene ambiguous. The sequencing here drew on PBMCs from the stem cell graft donor, taken from the stem cell graft. This CDR3 reads CASIPSAALNTGELFF. The CDR3 bases are TGTGCCAGTATTCCTTCCGCAGCCCTGAACACCGGGGAGCTGTTTTTT. The variable domain in full, with the rest retrieved from reference TRBV19 and TRBJ2-2, is DGGITQSPKYLFRKEGQNVTLSCEQNLNHDAMYWYRQDPGQGLRLIYYSQIVNDFQKGDIAEGYSVSREKKESFPLTVTSAQKNPTAFYLCASIPSAALNTGELFFGEGSRLTVL.